The source of this TCR beta chain is a study of blood T cell repertoires in COVID-19. Study details: The United States, Italy and Spain were the sources of the acute and convalescent COVID-19 samples. Sample material is recorded as cDNA or gDNA derived from T cells, B-cell-depleted T cells, or PBMCs.

CDR3 size: 15 residues. Losses at the gene ends were 11 bases for V and 2 bases for J; bases not matched to a gene: 13. Per germline, CDR1 MNHEY and CDR2 SVGAGI. As originally analysed: For nucleated cells, counts were estimated from reference gene primer amplification. Data came from immunoSEQ multiplex PCR; TCRdb stores just in-frame clones and leaves some out. The V and J calls and clone size come from that table; D and trimming were worked out from the DNA. The table records about 250,000 clones, 88% of them present only once. The clonotype comes from a woman between 45 and 60 years old who had recovered from COVID-19. The V call is TRBV6-5, the J call TRBJ2-5; TRBD2 matches at 8 bases. Sequencing input: PBMCs or T cells enriched from blood (not recorded which). The CDR3 DNA reads as TGTGCCGGACAGAAGGGTAGCGGGACACAAGAGACCCAGTACTTC. Its protein product is CAGQKGSGTQETQYF.